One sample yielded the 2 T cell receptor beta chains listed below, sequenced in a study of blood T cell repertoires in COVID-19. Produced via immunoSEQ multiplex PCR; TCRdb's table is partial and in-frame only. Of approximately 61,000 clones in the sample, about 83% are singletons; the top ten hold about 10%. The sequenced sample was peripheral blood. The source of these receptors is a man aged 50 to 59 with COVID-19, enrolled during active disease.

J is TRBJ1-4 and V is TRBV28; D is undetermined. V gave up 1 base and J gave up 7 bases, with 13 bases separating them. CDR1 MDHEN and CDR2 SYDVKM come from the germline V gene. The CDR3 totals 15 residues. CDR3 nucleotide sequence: TGTGCCAGCAGTTTATTGGGTCCCGGAGGTGAAAAACTGTTTTTT. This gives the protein CASSLLGPGGEKLFF.

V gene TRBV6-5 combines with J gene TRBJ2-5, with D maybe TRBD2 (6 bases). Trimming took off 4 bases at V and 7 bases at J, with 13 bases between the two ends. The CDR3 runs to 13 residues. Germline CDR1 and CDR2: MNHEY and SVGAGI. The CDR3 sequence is CASSSKHGGTQYF. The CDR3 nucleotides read TGTGCCAGCAGTTCCAAGCACGGGGGGACCCAGTACTTC.